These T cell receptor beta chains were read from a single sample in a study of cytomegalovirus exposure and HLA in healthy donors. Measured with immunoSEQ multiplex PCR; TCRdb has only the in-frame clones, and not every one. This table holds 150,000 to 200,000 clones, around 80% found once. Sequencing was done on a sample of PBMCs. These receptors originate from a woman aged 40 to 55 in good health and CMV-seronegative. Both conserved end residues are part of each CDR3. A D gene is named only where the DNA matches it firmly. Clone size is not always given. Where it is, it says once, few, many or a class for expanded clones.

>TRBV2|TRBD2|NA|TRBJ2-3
CANLRASGLTDTQYF
TGTGCCAATCTCCGGGCTAGCGGGCTCACAGATACGCAGTATTTT
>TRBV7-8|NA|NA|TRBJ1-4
CASSRPGQATTNEKLFF
TGTGCCAGCAGCCGACCGGGACAAGCGACAACTAATGAAAAACTGTTTTTT
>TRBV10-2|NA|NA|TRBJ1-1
CASHEGSPMNTEAFF
TGCGCCAGCCATGAGGGAAGCCCCATGAACACTGAAGCTTTCTTT
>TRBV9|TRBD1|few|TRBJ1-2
CASSAQGAGGYTF
TGTGCCAGCAGCGCACAGGGGGCAGGTGGCTACACCTTC
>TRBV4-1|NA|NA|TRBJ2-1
CASSHLAAVRANEQFF
TGCGCCAGCAGCCACTTAGCAGCGGTAAGGGCCAATGAGCAGTTCTTC
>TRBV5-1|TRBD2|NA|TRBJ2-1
CASSFSPGLAGERQFF
TGCGCCAGCAGCTTCTCCCCGGGACTAGCGGGAGAACGGCAGTTCTTC
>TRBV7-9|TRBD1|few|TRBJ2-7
CASSTSLGQGVLVYEQYF
TGTGCCAGCAGCACCTCGCTCGGACAGGGGGTTCTTGTCTACGAGCAGTACTTC
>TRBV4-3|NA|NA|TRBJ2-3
CASSQDSGRWTLGTDTQYF
TGCGCCAGCAGCCAAGATTCAGGAAGGTGGACTTTAGGCACAGATACGCAGTATTTT
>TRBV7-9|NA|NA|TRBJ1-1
CSSSLGAPNGFF
TGTTCCAGCAGCTTAGGAGCCCCCAACGGTTTCTTT
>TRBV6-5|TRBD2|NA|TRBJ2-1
CASTQGLGGYNEQFF
TGTGCCAGCACCCAGGGACTAGGGGGGTACAATGAGCAGTTCTTC
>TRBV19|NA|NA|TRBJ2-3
CATLGASSDTQYF
TGTGCCACCTTGGGGGCTTCTTCTGATACGCAGTATTTT
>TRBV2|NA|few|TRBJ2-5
CAIHSKGGYFYF
TGTGCCATCCACAGCAAAGGGGGATACTTTTACTTC
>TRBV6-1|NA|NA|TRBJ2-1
CASSEEEAGWYNEQFF
TGTGCCAGCAGTGAAGAAGAGGCGGGGTGGTACAATGAGCAGTTCTTC
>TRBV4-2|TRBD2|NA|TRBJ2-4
CASSPRTSRGIQYF
TGTGCCAGCAGCCCCAGGACTAGCCGCGGCATTCAGTACTTC
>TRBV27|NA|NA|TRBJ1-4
CASSLLTNEKLFF
TGTGCCAGCAGTTTACTAACTAATGAAAAACTGTTTTTT
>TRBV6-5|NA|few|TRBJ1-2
CATHIGSGYGYTF
TGTGCCACCCACATAGGATCGGGCTATGGCTACACCTTC
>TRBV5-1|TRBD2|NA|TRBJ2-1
CASSSLITSGRDNEQFF
TGCGCCAGCAGCTCGCTTATAACTAGCGGGAGGGATAATGAGCAGTTCTTC
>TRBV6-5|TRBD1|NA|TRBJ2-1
CASSLGQGSYNEQFF
TGTGCCAGCAGTCTCGGACAGGGCTCCTACAATGAGCAGTTCTTC
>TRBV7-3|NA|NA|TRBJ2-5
CASSPMGGVETQYF
TGTGCCAGCAGTCCCATGGGGGGAGTTGAGACCCAGTACTTC
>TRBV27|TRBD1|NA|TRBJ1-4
CASSAAGTGVNEKLFF
TGTGCCAGCAGTGCCGCCGGGACAGGGGTTAATGAAAAACTGTTTTTT
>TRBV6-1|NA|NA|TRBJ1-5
CASSEYGFQPQHF
TGTGCCAGCAGTGAATACGGGTTTCAGCCCCAGCATTTT
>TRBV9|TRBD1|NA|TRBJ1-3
CASSTHSGTGGTGNTIYF
TGTGCCAGCAGCACCCACTCCGGGACAGGGGGCACTGGAAACACCATATATTTT
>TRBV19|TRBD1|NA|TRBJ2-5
CASSITRQGSETQYF
TGTGCCAGTAGTATTACACGACAGGGAAGTGAGACCCAGTACTTC
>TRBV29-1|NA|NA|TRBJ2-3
CSVVRFEDTQYF
TGCAGCGTTGTGAGGTTCGAGGATACGCAGTATTTT
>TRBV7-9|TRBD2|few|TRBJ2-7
CASSSWTSGHEQYF
TGTGCCAGCAGCTCATGGACTAGCGGGCACGAGCAGTACTTC
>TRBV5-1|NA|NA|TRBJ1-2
CASSLGATSYSYGYTF
TGCGCCAGCAGCCTTGGGGCCACCTCCTACTCTTATGGCTACACCTTC
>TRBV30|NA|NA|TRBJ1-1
CAWSVRGNTEAFF
TGTGCCTGGAGTGTACGAGGGAACACTGAAGCTTTCTTT
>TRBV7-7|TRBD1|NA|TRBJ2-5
CASRSRDRRTQYF
TGTGCCAGCAGAAGCCGGGACAGGAGGACCCAGTACTTC
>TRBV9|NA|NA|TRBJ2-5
CASSVQVYREETQYF
TGTGCCAGCAGCGTCCAAGTGTACCGGGAAGAGACCCAGTACTTC
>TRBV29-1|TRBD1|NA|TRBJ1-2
CSSRQGPNYGYTF
TGCAGCTCCAGACAGGGGCCTAACTATGGCTACACCTTC
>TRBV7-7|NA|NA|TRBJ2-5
CASSPLNQETQYF
TGTGCCAGCAGCCCCTTAAACCAAGAGACCCAGTACTTC
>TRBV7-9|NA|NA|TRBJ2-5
CASSRGSVLETQYF
TGTGCCAGCAGTAGGGGATCAGTCTTGGAGACCCAGTACTTC
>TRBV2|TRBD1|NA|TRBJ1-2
CASSETGGGYGYTF
TGTGCCAGCAGTGAAACAGGGGGCGGCTATGGCTACACCTTC
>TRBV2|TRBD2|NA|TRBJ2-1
CASPSSGSLNEQFF
TGTGCCAGCCCGTCTAGCGGGAGCCTCAATGAGCAGTTCTTC
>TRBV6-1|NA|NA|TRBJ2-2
CASSLPTGELFF
TGTGCCAGCAGCCTACCTACCGGGGAGCTGTTTTTT
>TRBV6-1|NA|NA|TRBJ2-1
CASSEQGVSHVNEQFF
TGTGCCAGCAGTGAACAAGGGGTCTCTCATGTAAATGAGCAGTTCTTC
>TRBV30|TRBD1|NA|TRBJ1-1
CAWSDLGTATFF
TGTGCCTGGAGCGACCTTGGGACAGCGACTTTCTTT
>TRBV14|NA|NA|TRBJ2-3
CASSGQVGTDTQYF
TGTGCCAGCAGCGGACAAGTGGGCACAGATACGCAGTATTTT
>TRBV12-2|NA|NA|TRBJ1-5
CASRPRQPQHF
TGTGCAAGTCGCCCCCGTCAGCCCCAGCATTTT
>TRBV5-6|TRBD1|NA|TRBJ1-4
CASSPKTGFREKLFF
TGTGCCAGCAGCCCCAAGACAGGGTTCAGGGAAAAACTGTTTTTT
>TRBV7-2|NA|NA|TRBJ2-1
CASSWGLPEQFF
TGTGCCAGCAGCTGGGGACTCCCCGAGCAGTTCTTC
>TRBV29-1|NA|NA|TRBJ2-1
CSAEDRSSYNEQFF
TGCAGCGCGGAGGACAGAAGCTCCTACAATGAGCAGTTCTTC
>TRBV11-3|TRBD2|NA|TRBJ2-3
CASSPGTSGLTDTQYF
TGTGCCAGCAGCCCTGGGACTAGCGGCCTCACAGATACGCAGTATTTT
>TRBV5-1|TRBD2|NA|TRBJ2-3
CASSLGPSGSTDTQYF
TGCGCCAGCAGCTTGGGGCCTAGCGGAAGCACAGATACGCAGTATTTT
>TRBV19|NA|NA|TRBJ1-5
CASSILGGTQHF
TGTGCCAGTAGTATTTTGGGGGGTACCCAGCATTTT
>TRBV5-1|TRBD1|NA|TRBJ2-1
CASSFRQGFNDEQFF
TGCGCCAGCAGCTTCAGACAGGGGTTTAACGATGAGCAGTTCTTC
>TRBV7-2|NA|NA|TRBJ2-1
CASSSPGGYSEQFF
TGTGCCAGCAGCTCGCCCGGGGGATACAGTGAGCAGTTCTTC
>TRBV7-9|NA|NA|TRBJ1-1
CASSLPGGTEAFF
TGTGCCAGCAGCCTCCCCGGTGGCACTGAAGCTTTCTTT